The 14 T cell receptor beta chains listed next were all sequenced from one sample in a study of T cell repertoires in cytomegalovirus infection. Using its own MiXCR run on the reads, TCRdb lists one record per CDR3 protein. The sample comprises approximately 140,000 distinct CDR3 sequences, more than 7% of which are singletons, and around a tenth rests with the top ten. Sequenced: PBMCs. The receptors were gathered from a human donor in good health (CMV status not recorded). Some clones in this sample may be carry-over from other donors' samples.

Here the CDR3 reads CASSLGSTTGELFF. The CDR3 nucleotides read TGTGCCAGCAGTTTGGGCTCAACCACCGGGGAGCTGTTTTTT. J is TRBJ2-2 and V is TRBV28; D not resolved. CDR1 MDHEN and CDR2 SYDVKM come from the germline V gene. This CDR3 region has 14 residues. The V end lost 3 bases, the J end lost 4 bases, and 9 bases lay between the germline ends.

This clonotype was counted at least ten times. The genes are TRBV7-2 and TRBJ1-5; D possibly corresponds to TRBD1 (5 bases). This CDR3 spans 16 amino acids. V lost 5 bases and J 4 bases, leaving 18 bases between the germline ends. Germline CDR1 is SGHTA and CDR2 is FQGNSA. The CDR3 nucleotides are TGTGCCAGCAGCCCCTTTTTGGGGCCGTTAAATCAGCCCCAGCATTTT. It translates to CASSPFLGPLNQPQHF. Based on the CDR3 plus reference TRBV7-2 and TRBJ1-5, the full variable domain is GAGVSQSPSNKVTEKGKDVELRCDPISGHTALYWYRQSLGQGLEFLIYFQGNSAPDKSGLPSDRFSAERTGGSVSTLTIQRTQQEDSAVYLCASSPFLGPLNQPQHFGDGTRLSIL.

The chain uses TRBV5-6 and TRBJ1-5; 7 positions agree with TRBD1. CDR3 length: 14 residues. Germline loops: CDR1 SGHDT, CDR2 YYEEEE. J lost 5 bases, V lost 5 bases, and 7 bases had no gene match. The CDR3 here is CASRSRQGDQPQHF. In DNA form, the CDR3 reads TGTGCCAGCAGATCGCGACAGGGCGATCAGCCCCAGCATTTT.

This clonotype appeared a few times. The V gene is TRBV2, the J gene TRBJ1-6, with 12 positions matching TRBD1. Germline V gene data show CDR1 as SNHLY and CDR2 as FYNNEI. The CDR3 has 17 residues. V shed 2 bases, J shed 6 bases, and the junction held 5 bases outside the gene matches. The CDR3 region has the DNA TGTGCCAGCAGTGAACTGGGACAGGGGGCGTTTAATTCACCCCTCCACTTT. Protein: CASSELGQGAFNSPLHF. The complete variable domain, with remaining parts taken from reference TRBV2 and TRBJ1-6, reads EPEVTQTPSHQVTQMGQEVILRCVPISNHLYFYWYRQILGQKVEFLVSFYNNEISEKSEIFDDQFSVERPDGSNFTLKIRSTKLEDSAMYFCASSELGQGAFNSPLHFGNGTRLTVT.

This clonotype was observed at least ten times. The rearrangement links TRBV28 to TRBJ2-3; 7 bases map to TRBD1. Per germline, CDR1 MDHEN and CDR2 SYDVKM. The CDR3 is 16 residues long. V was clipped by 6 bases and J by 3 bases; unmatched bases: 12. The CDR3 here is CASRALGTAKTDTQYF. The DNA of the CDR3 is TGTGCCAGCAGGGCCCTCGGGACAGCGAAAACAGATACGCAGTATTTT.

This rearrangement joins TRBV5-8 to TRBJ1-1; TRBD1 is a possible D gene (5 bases). The CDR3 is made up of 15 amino acids. Germline V gene sequence: CDR1 SGHTS, CDR2 YDEGEE. The ends were cut back, 5 bases at V and 5 bases at J, with 19 bases in the middle. The CDR3 loop reads CASSRDRTRGTEAFF. The CDR3 DNA reads TGTGCCAGCAGTCGGGACCGCACCCGGGGGACTGAAGCTTTCTTT.

Ten or more counts support this clonotype. The chain recombines TRBV28 with TRBJ1-2, with 9 positions matching TRBD1. This CDR3 has 15 amino acids. V lost 7 bases and J lost 1; bases outside the gene matches: 7. Per the germline V gene, CDR1 is MDHEN and CDR2 is SYDVKM. CDR3 nucleotide sequence: TGTGCCAGCACCTCGGGACAGGGCCGTAACTATGGCTACACCTTC. This translates into CASTSGQGRNYGYTF.

The V call is TRBV19, the J call TRBJ1-3; D remains ambiguous. Germline lookup yields CDR1 LNHDA and CDR2 SQIVND (reference sequence). The ends were cut back, 5 bases at V and 4 bases at J, with 21 bases in the middle. The CDR3 has 17 residues. The CDR3, as DNA: TGTGCCAGTAGTGTGGATCGGACCGGAGGTATAGGAAACACCATATATTTT. Its translation is CASSVDRTGGIGNTIYF.

Note on this clonotype: A much larger clone differs by one base, so this may be a read error. The chain combines TRBV14 with TRBJ1-2; D remains ambiguous. V was cut by 0 bases and J by 4 bases, with 9 bases left in between. Germline CDR1 SGHDN, CDR2 FVKESK. The CDR3 length is 14 residues. CDR3: CASSQERRSYGYTF. CDR3 DNA sequence: TGTGCCAGCAGCCAAGAACGGAGGAGCTATGGCTACACCTTC.

This clonotype occurred many times. The rearrangement links TRBV11-2 to TRBJ2-2; D is possibly TRBD1 (5 bases). CDR1 and CDR2 (germline): SGHAT, FQNNGV. V was pared by 0 bases and J by 5 bases, with 10 bases between. The CDR3 contains 15 residues. The CDR3: CASSLEARVTGELFF. DNA of the CDR3: TGTGCCAGCAGCTTAGAAGCCAGGGTTACCGGGGAGCTGTTTTTT.

The table lists this clonotype with a few counts. The V call is TRBV15, the J call TRBJ2-1, with D possibly called TRBD1 or TRBD2 (6 bases each). The V end lost 5 bases, the J end lost 6 bases, and 17 bases lay between the germline ends. The germline CDR1 and CDR2 sequences are LNHNV and YYDKDF (reference sequence). The CDR3 runs 15 residues. The CDR3, as DNA: TGTGCCACCAGCCGAGGGTGGGGGGCGGGCAATGAGCAGTTCTTC. Protein sequence: CATSRGWGAGNEQFF.

This clonotype showed up many times. This rearrangement joins TRBV27 to TRBJ2-5, with D perhaps being TRBD1 or TRBD2 (6 bases each). Trimming took off 5 bases at V and 6 bases at J, with 19 bases between the two ends. Germline V CDR1 and CDR2: MNHEY, SMNVEV (reference sequence). CDR3 length: 15 amino acids. The CDR3 bases are TGTGCCAGCAGTCCCAGTGGGGGGCCGGGTAAGACCCAGTACTTC. Translation gives CASSPSGGPGKTQYF.

This clonotype came up many times. V is TRBV7-2 and J is TRBJ2-7, with TRBD2 as a possible D gene (5 bases). The CDR3 length is 14 residues. V lost 3 bases, J lost 1 base, and 10 bases lay in between. Germline CDR1 reads SGHTA; CDR2 reads FQGNSA. The CDR3 DNA is TGTGCCAGCAGCTTCGACTACGGGTCCTACGAGCAGTACTTC. As protein: CASSFDYGSYEQYF.

This clonotype has a count of ten or more. The chain recombines TRBV12-5 with TRBJ2-7, with D tentatively TRBD1 (5 bases). Germline CDR1 reads LGHNT; CDR2 reads FRNRAP. The length of the CDR3 is 15 residues. V was trimmed by 0 bases and J by 0 bases, leaving 9 bases between them. CDR3 coding DNA: TGTGCTAGTGGTTTGGTCGACAGCAGCTCCTACGAGCAGTACTTC. Residues: CASGLVDSSSYEQYF.